These 32 T cell receptor beta chains were sequenced from one sample in a study of cytomegalovirus exposure and HLA in healthy donors. PCR amplification relied on 60 Vbeta primers (plus 13 Jbeta primers). Generated by immunoSEQ multiplex PCR, the TCRdb table keeps only in-frame clones and is missing some. Among about 160,000 clones, roughly 87% were seen once, and the ten largest hold 0.75% to 0.95%. The sample was PBMCs. The receptor set was obtained from a woman under 40 in good health and CMV-seronegative.

This clone was seen only once. This chain links TRBV27 with TRBJ2-1; 9 positions agree with TRBD2. In germline, CDR1 is MNHEY, CDR2 SMNVEV (reference sequence). With V trimmed by 5 bases and J by 12 bases, 5 bases remained unmatched. The CDR3 is made up of 12 amino acids. CDR3 coding DNA: TGTGCCAGCAGTGTCGCGGGGGGGCGGCAGTTCTTC. Translating it yields CASSVAGGRQFF.

This rearrangement joins TRBV18 to TRBJ1-4, with D unclear. This CDR3 spans 17 amino acids. Germline V CDR1 and CDR2: KGHSH, LQKENI. Trimming pared 6 bases from V and 0 bases from J, leaving 17 bases between. The CDR3 coding sequence is TGTGCCAGCTCTATCCGATTCTCCGGGGCAACTAATGAAAAACTGTTTTTT. It translates to CASSIRFSGATNEKLFF.

This clone was recorded only once. The V gene is TRBV6-1, the J gene TRBJ2-7, with 9 nucleotides matching TRBD1. CDR1 and CDR2 from the germline V gene are MNHNS and SASEGT. CDR3 size: 14 residues. V lost 3 bases and J lost 4; bases outside the gene matches: 4. The CDR3 spells CASSDRDRAYEQYF. CDR3 DNA sequence: TGTGCCAGCAGTGACCGGGACAGGGCTTACGAGCAGTACTTC.

This chain uses TRBV7-8 with TRBJ1-4; a weak D match, TRBD1 (6 bases). V was pared by 5 bases and J by 4 bases, with 17 bases between. Germline V lookup: CDR1 SGHVS, CDR2 FQNEAQ. This CDR3 is built from 16 residues. The CDR3 DNA reads TGTGCCAGCAGCGTCAGGGGTGTCGGGATTAATGAAAAACTGTTTTTT. Its protein is CASSVRGVGINEKLFF.

This chain connects TRBV11-2 to TRBJ1-4; no firm D call. Trimming left V 0 bases short and J 7 bases short, with 18 bases between. This CDR3 region has 17 residues. In germline, CDR1 is SGHAT, CDR2 FQNNGV. The CDR3: CASSLDPRPRGSEKLFF. DNA of the CDR3: TGTGCCAGCAGCTTAGATCCTAGGCCGAGAGGGTCTGAAAAACTGTTTTTT.

The genes are TRBV9 and TRBJ2-1, with a tentative D call TRBD2 (6 bases). CDR1 and CDR2 from the germline V gene are SGDLS and YYNGEE. The V end lost 4 bases, the J end lost 2 bases, and 19 bases lay between the germline ends. CDR3 size: 17 residues. The DNA of the CDR3 is TGTGCCAGCAGCCAGCAAACTCTAGCGAGAGCCTACAATGAGCAGTTCTTC. Encoded protein: CASSQQTLARAYNEQFF.

This rearrangement joins TRBV9 to TRBJ2-1, with a weak D call TRBD1 (5 bases). CDR1 is SGDLS and CDR2 is YYNGEE in the germline V gene. The CDR3 covers 13 residues. The ends were cut back, 4 bases at V and 3 bases at J, with 8 bases in the middle. The CDR3 DNA reads TGTGCCAGCAGCCCCGACAGCTACAATGAGCAGTTCTTC. It is translated as CASSPDSYNEQFF.

The genes are TRBV9 and TRBJ2-1; weak D call: TRBD2 (5 bases). The V gene lost 3 bases and the J gene lost 1 base, with 17 bases spanning the gap. Germline assignment: CDR1 SGDLS and CDR2 YYNGEE. This CDR3 contains 17 residues. The CDR3 DNA sequence: TGTGCCAGCAGCGCCCTAAGAGCGGCCTCGTCCTACAATGAGCAGTTCTTC. This encodes CASSALRAASSYNEQFF.

The J gene is TRBJ2-3, the V gene TRBV5-1, with 10 bases matching TRBD2. The germline V gene has CDR1 SGHRS and CDR2 YFSETQ. V lost 0 bases, J lost 5 bases, and 3 bases stayed unmatched. The CDR3 consists of 15 residues. CDR3 DNA: TGCGCCAGCAGCTTGGACCTAGCGGGAGTAGATACGCAGTATTTT. Its translation: CASSLDLAGVDTQYF.

The genes are TRBV18 and TRBJ1-5; no firm D call. CDR3 length: 15 residues. V dropped 2 bases and J dropped 2 bases, with 10 bases sitting between them. Germline V gene data show CDR1 as KGHSH and CDR2 as LQKENI. The CDR3 DNA is TGTGCCAGCTCACCAGACCAGAGGGGCAATCAGCCCCAGCATTTT. Translation: CASSPDQRGNQPQHF.

The genes are TRBV28 and TRBJ2-7, with 8 positions matching TRBD1. In germline, CDR1 is MDHEN, CDR2 SYDVKM. The CDR3 extends over 15 amino acids. V was clipped by 3 bases and J by 0 bases; unmatched bases: 4. DNA of the CDR3: TGTGCCAGCAGTTTCCTGGGACAGGTCTCCTACGAGCAGTACTTC. The encoded protein is CASSFLGQVSYEQYF. The complete variable domain, with remaining parts taken from reference TRBV28 and TRBJ2-7, reads DVKVTQSSRYLVKRTGEKVFLECVQDMDHENMFWYRQDPGLGLRLIYFSYDVKMKEKGDIPEGYSVSREKKERFSLILESASTNQTSMYLCASSFLGQVSYEQYFGPGTRLTVT.

J is TRBJ1-4 and V is TRBV18, with unresolved D. Germline V gene sequence: CDR1 KGHSH, CDR2 LQKENI. Trimming cost V 2 bases and J 6 bases, with 10 bases left between them. The CDR3 is 14 amino acids. The CDR3, as DNA: TGTGCCAGCTCACCAGCAGGTGCCTATGAAAAACTGTTTTTT. Translated: CASSPAGAYEKLFF. Drawing the rest from reference TRBV18 and TRBJ1-4, the complete variable domain is NAGVMQNPRHLVRRRGQEARLRCSPMKGHSHVYWYRQLPEEGLKFMVYLQKENIIDESGMPKERFSAEFPKEGPSILRIQQVVRGDSAAYFCASSPAGAYEKLFFGSGTQLSVL.

This clone was seen only a few times. The chain links TRBV13 to TRBJ2-1; 7 bases map to TRBD1. The CDR3 runs 14 residues. The germline V gene encodes CDR1 PRHDT and CDR2 FYEKMQ (reference sequence). J lost 9 bases, V lost 0 bases, and 5 bases had no gene match. CDR3 in DNA: TGTGCCAGCAGCTTAGGCCAGGGGGTGGGTGAGCAGTTCTTC. It specifies CASSLGQGVGEQFF.

V gene TRBV5-1 combines with J gene TRBJ2-1; no firm D call. The CDR3 length is 11 residues. V lost 4 bases, J lost 9 bases, and 8 bases lay in between. CDR1 is SGHRS, CDR2 YFSETQ, per germline. The CDR3 nucleotides read TGCGCCAGCAGCCTCCTCGGTGAGCAGTTCTTC. It codes for CASSLLGEQFF. Based on the CDR3 plus reference TRBV5-1 and TRBJ2-1, the full variable domain is KAGVTQTPRYLIKTRGQQVTLSCSPISGHRSVSWYQQTPGQGLQFLFEYFSETQRNKGNFPGRFSGRQFSNSRSEMNVSTLELGDSALYLCASSLLGEQFFGPGTRLTVL.

For this clone: The sample holds other DNA sequences that translate to the same CDR3. V gene TRBV6-5 combines with J gene TRBJ1-1; tentative D call: TRBD1 (5 bases). Germline CDR1 MNHEY, CDR2 SVGAGI. This CDR3 is 13 amino acids long. V shed 6 bases and J shed 2 bases, with 10 bases lying between them. CDR3 in amino acids: CASSLQGNTEAFF. The CDR3 DNA reads TGTGCCAGCAGCCTTCAGGGAAACACTGAAGCTTTCTTT.

V usage is TRBV7-9 and J usage is TRBJ2-3; 8 bases agree with TRBD1. Germline V CDR1 and CDR2: SEHNR, FQNEAQ (reference sequence). CDR3 length equals 14 residues. The junction had 5 bases not matched to a gene; V was cut back by 5 bases and J by 4 bases. CDR3 in DNA: TGTGCCAGCAGCCCAGGGGGCTCTTCAGATACGCAGTATTTT. As protein: CASSPGGSSDTQYF.

This chain links TRBV28 with TRBJ2-1; TRBD2 might be the D (5 bases). Germline CDR1 MDHEN, CDR2 SYDVKM. V was trimmed by 8 bases and J by 4 bases, leaving 12 bases between them. CDR3 length: 13 amino acids. CDR3 sequence: CASFGGPYNEQFF. The CDR3 DNA sequence: TGTGCCAGCTTTGGCGGGCCTTACAATGAGCAGTTCTTC. Variable domain in full (rest from reference TRBV28 and TRBJ2-1): DVKVTQSSRYLVKRTGEKVFLECVQDMDHENMFWYRQDPGLGLRLIYFSYDVKMKEKGDIPEGYSVSREKKERFSLILESASTNQTSMYLCASFGGPYNEQFFGPGTRLTVL.

V is TRBV29-1 and J is TRBJ1-2; the D is unclear. V was clipped by 1 base and J by 4 bases, with 7 bases between them. CDR1 SQVTM and CDR2 ANQGSEA come from the germline V gene. This CDR3 has 12 residues. Written as DNA, the CDR3 is TGCAGCGTTGAAGGGCAGATCTATGGCTACACCTTC. Its protein is CSVEGQIYGYTF.

The chain recombines TRBV11-3 with TRBJ1-4, with D maybe TRBD1 (6 bases). V lost 1 base, J lost 3 bases, and 18 bases lay in between. CDR3 length equals 18 residues. Germline V gives CDR1 SGHNT, CDR2 YENEEA. The CDR3 DNA follows: TGTGCCAGCAGCTTAGGTAGGGTCGGGAGGGGGGCTAATGAAAAACTGTTTTTT. Its protein product is CASSLGRVGRGANEKLFF.

V and J are TRBV19 and TRBJ1-5, with 7 bases that match TRBD1. V lost 3 bases, J lost 2 bases, and 16 bases stayed unmatched. This CDR3 contains 19 residues. CDR1 and CDR2 (germline): LNHDA, SQIVND (reference sequence). In nucleotides, the CDR3 is TGTGCCAGTAGTATCGGAAGGGACAGAGGGGGAAAAGGCAATCAGCCCCAGCATTTT. Protein sequence: CASSIGRDRGGKGNQPQHF.

The chain recombines TRBV6-5 with TRBJ1-1; TRBD1 matches at 7 bases. Germline V CDR1 and CDR2: MNHEY, SVGAGI. The CDR3 totals 12 residues. V lost 6 bases to trimming and J lost 13 bases; unmatched junction nucleotides: 11. As DNA, the CDR3 is TGTGCCAGCAGCCTTATAGGGGGCGCGGGTTTCTTT. Its translation: CASSLIGGAGFF.

The gene calls are TRBV7-2 and TRBJ2-5, with 15 bases lining up with TRBD2. The junction had 11 bases not matched to a gene; V was cut back by 5 bases and J by 7 bases. This CDR3 is built from 17 residues. Germline V gene lookup returns CDR1 SGHTA and CDR2 FQGNSA. Here the CDR3 reads CASSPQGLAGGQGTQYF. The CDR3 DNA sequence: TGTGCCAGCAGCCCCCAAGGACTAGCGGGGGGGCAGGGGACCCAGTACTTC.

The CDR3 bases are TGCGCCAGCAGCCAAGCGGGACAGGGAGTTGCGTACTTC. Amino acids: CASSQAGQGVAYF. The rearrangement uses TRBV4-1 and TRBJ2-5, with 9 bases matching TRBD1. There are 13 residues in the CDR3. Germline trimming cut 1 base from V and 13 bases from J; bases unmatched to any gene: 7. CDR1 is MGHRA and CDR2 is YSYEKL in the germline V gene.

The chain joins TRBV5-4 to TRBJ2-1; 8 nucleotides align to TRBD1. Per the germline V gene, CDR1 is SGHNT and CDR2 is YYREEE (reference sequence). The CDR3 has 13 amino acids. V lost 9 bases to trimming and J lost 7 bases; unmatched junction nucleotides: 9. The DNA for the CDR3 is TGTGCCACCCAGGGGGCGGGTGGTAATGAGCAGTTCTTC. Residues: CATQGAGGNEQFF.

This chain uses TRBV18 with TRBJ2-1, with TRBD1 matching 8 bases. Looked up from germline, CDR1 is KGHSH and CDR2 is LQKENI. CDR3 length: 15 amino acids. V gave up 6 bases and J gave up 7 bases; unmatched junction bases: 11. The CDR3 DNA reads TGTGCCAGCTCGGAAGGACAGGGCGGGATGAATGAGCAGTTCTTC. This gives the protein CASSEGQGGMNEQFF. Based on the CDR3 plus reference TRBV18 and TRBJ2-1, the full variable domain is NAGVMQNPRHLVRRRGQEARLRCSPMKGHSHVYWYRQLPEEGLKFMVYLQKENIIDESGMPKERFSAEFPKEGPSILRIQQVVRGDSAAYFCASSEGQGGMNEQFFGPGTRLTVL.

The rearrangement uses TRBV4-1 and TRBJ2-3; TRBD2 aligns across 11 bases. The germline V gene encodes CDR1 MGHRA and CDR2 YSYEKL. Trimming cost V 2 bases and J 6 bases; bases outside gene matches: 4. The CDR3 spans 15 residues. CDR3 DNA sequence: TGCGCCAGCAGCCAATTAGCGGGGGGGCCGGATACGCAGTATTTT. It codes for CASSQLAGGPDTQYF.

The chain carries TRBV11-2 and TRBJ1-2; 8 bases agree with TRBD1. The CDR3 has 16 amino acids. Looked up from germline, CDR1 is SGHAT and CDR2 is FQNNGV. V gave up 5 bases and J gave up 7 bases; unmatched junction bases: 15. The CDR3 nucleotides read TGTGCCAGCAGCGATACAACCGGGACAGGCAATGGTGGCTACACCTTC. It specifies CASSDTTGTGNGGYTF. The full variable domain, rest sourced from reference TRBV11-2 and TRBJ1-2, is EAGVAQSPRYKIIEKRQSVAFWCNPISGHATLYWYQQILGQGPKLLIQFQNNGVVDDSQLPKDRFSAERLKGVDSTLKIQPAKLEDSAVYLCASSDTTGTGNGGYTFGSGTRLTVV.

The J gene is TRBJ2-7, the V gene TRBV6-1; perhaps TRBD1 as D (5 bases). The V end was cut by 4 bases, the J end by 0 bases, with 19 bases between. Germline V gives CDR1 MNHNS, CDR2 SASEGT. CDR3 length equals 17 residues. The CDR3, as DNA: TGTGCCAGCAGTGTTCAGACAGCTTTCAGGACCTCCTACGAGCAGTACTTC. It specifies CASSVQTAFRTSYEQYF.

The chain employs TRBV6-6 and TRBJ1-2; 7 bases map to TRBD1. Looked up from germline, CDR1 is MNHNY and CDR2 is SVGAGI (reference sequence). J gave up 0 bases and V 6 bases, and 1 base lay outside the gene matches. This CDR3 contains 13 residues. CDR3 loop: CASRTGANYGYTF. The CDR3 region has the DNA TGTGCCAGCAGAACAGGGGCTAACTATGGCTACACCTTC.

This chain joins TRBV6-4 and TRBJ2-3; D remains ambiguous. CDR1 MRHNA and CDR2 SNTAGT come from the germline V gene. V was trimmed by 0 bases and J by 0 bases, leaving 7 bases between them. The CDR3 totals 15 residues. The CDR3 protein is CASSDSLRSTDTQYF. In DNA form, the CDR3 reads TGTGCCAGCAGTGACTCGTTGCGCAGCACAGATACGCAGTATTTT.

CDR3 amino acids: CASSLDRGSYGYTF. CDR3 bases: TGCGCCAGCAGCCTGGACAGGGGCTCGTATGGCTACACCTTC. V gene TRBV5-1 combines with J gene TRBJ1-2; 9 bases line up with TRBD1. This CDR3 contains 14 residues. Germline V gene lookup returns CDR1 SGHRS and CDR2 YFSETQ. Trimming took 4 bases from V and 5 from J; bases not matched to a gene: 6.

In DNA, the CDR3 is TGTGCCAGCAGCCCGCAACAGGGGTTGGGGACCCAGTACTTC. Protein: CASSPQQGLGTQYF. This chain uses TRBV7-3 with TRBJ2-5; 7 positions agree with TRBD1. Germline CDR1 is SGHTA and CDR2 is FQGTGA. This CDR3 contains 14 residues. V was clipped by 5 bases and J by 7 bases; unmatched bases: 10.